The subject of this entry is one TCR beta chain. This sample is part of a study of T-cell memory formation after mild COVID-19. TCRdb passed the 5' RACE reads through MiXCR, listing each CDR3 protein once. The table shows approximately 400,000 distinct CDR3 sequences, with about 20% occurring only once. Germline V gene data show CDR1 as MDHEN and CDR2 as SYDVKM. With 5 bases removed from V and 3 bases from J, the gap between germline ends came to 16 bases. The CDR3 has 15 amino acids. This clonotype originated in a man aged 18 to 29 who had mild COVID-19 (a few samples of this study predate the infection). Cell type and time point are not known. The sequenced material came from PBMCs or a T cell subset sorted from them (not recorded which). The V call is TRBV28, the J call TRBJ1-1, with no clear D. The CDR3 here is CASSLDWAEDTEAFF. The CDR3 DNA reads TGTGCCAGCAGTCTGGACTGGGCTGAGGACACTGAAGCTTTCTTT.